These 22 T cell receptor beta chains came from one sample sequenced in a study of T cells in Graves' hyperthyroidism and ophthalmopathy. There were TCR beta CDR3 regions amplified from RNA transcripts. A first-round RT-PCR of the TCR CDR3 used the HTBI primer set. TCRdb independently ran MiXCR on the multiplex PCR reads; one entry per CDR3 protein. The table includes some 510,000 distinct CDR3 sequences, around 21% detected once. Sequencing was done on a sample of blood. The receptors derive from a man younger than 30 with Graves' hyperthyroidism.

Many counts were recorded for this clonotype. The V call is TRBV24-1, the J call TRBJ2-2; D gene uncertain. The CDR3 covers 15 residues. The germline V and J ends were trimmed by 0 bases and 3 bases, with 7 bases remaining between them. From germline, CDR1 is KGHDR and CDR2 SFDVKD. This CDR3 reads CATSDLEADTGELFF. CDR3 coding DNA: TGTGCCACCAGTGATTTGGAAGCTGACACCGGGGAGCTGTTTTTT.

The table lists this clonotype with many counts. This chain links TRBV20-1 with TRBJ1-5; D is undetermined. This CDR3 has 12 residues. Germline V gene data show CDR1 as DFQATT and CDR2 as SNEGSKA (reference sequence). Trimming cost V 3 bases and J 9 bases, with 12 bases left between them. In nucleotides, the CDR3 is TGCAGTGCTAGGCTGGAGGATCGGCCCCAGCATTTT. Translation gives CSARLEDRPQHF.

This clonotype was seen more than once but under ten times. The chain has TRBV6-1 and TRBJ2-4, with D unclear. This CDR3 spans 13 amino acids. Trimming stripped 5 bases from V and 8 bases from J, with 13 bases between. Germline V gene lookup returns CDR1 MNHNS and CDR2 SASEGT. In nucleotides, the CDR3 is TGTGCCAGCAGTTTTTCAACGGTCGACATTCAGTACTTC. Protein product: CASSFSTVDIQYF.

The chain couples TRBV11-2 to TRBJ2-7; no definite D call. The CDR3 consists of 15 residues. V lost 7 bases and J 6 bases, leaving 22 bases between the germline ends. Germline V gene sequence: CDR1 SGHAT, CDR2 FQNNGV. For the CDR3, the DNA is TGTGCCAGCAACCCAGCGTCAGGAAAGCCCTTCGAGCAGTACTTC. Translating gives CASNPASGKPFEQYF. Looking up the rest from reference TRBV11-2 and TRBJ2-7 gives the full variable domain: EAGVAQSPRYKIIEKRQSVAFWCNPISGHATLYWYQQILGQGPKLLIQFQNNGVVDDSQLPKDRFSAERLKGVDSTLKIQPAKLEDSAVYLCASNPASGKPFEQYFGPGTRLTVT.

This clonotype has at least ten counts. This chain links TRBV19 with TRBJ2-7, with 9 positions matching TRBD1. With 3 bases clipped from V and 3 bases from J, the junction kept 0 bases outside the gene matches. The CDR3 consists of 13 residues. Germline V lookup: CDR1 LNHDA, CDR2 SQIVND (reference sequence). The CDR3 DNA is TGTGCCAGTAGTATGGGACAGGGCTACGAGCAGTACTTC. Translating it yields CASSMGQGYEQYF.

The chain links TRBV28 to TRBJ1-1; D not certain. The CDR3 sequence is 16 residues long. V was clipped by 6 bases and J by 0 bases, with 17 bases between them. The germline V gene has CDR1 MDHEN and CDR2 SYDVKM. The CDR3 here is CASSSRLGPLNTEAFF. CDR3 nucleotides: TGTGCCAGCAGCTCGCGACTAGGACCCCTGAACACTGAAGCTTTCTTT.

There are many counts of this clonotype. The V and J genes are TRBV2 and TRBJ2-7; maybe TRBD1 (8 bases). Germline V lookup: CDR1 SNHLY, CDR2 FYNNEI. The CDR3 runs to 13 residues. Trimming cost V 7 bases and J 2 bases, with 12 bases left between them. The CDR3 bases are TGTGCCAGCAACAGGGGGGGGACCTACGAGCAGTACTTC. It codes for CASNRGGTYEQYF.

To note about this clonotype: A much larger clone is a single base away; this may be a read error. The genes are TRBV4-1 and TRBJ1-1, with unresolved D. V shed 6 bases and J shed 6 bases, with 8 bases lying between them. Looked up from germline, CDR1 is MGHRA and CDR2 is YSYEKL. This CDR3 region has 11 residues. This chain's CDR3 is CASSSVAEAFF. The CDR3 nucleotides are TGCGCCAGCAGTTCCGTCGCTGAAGCTTTCTTT.

The rearrangement joins TRBV6-2 or TRBV6-3 to TRBJ1-5; D ambiguous. Per germline, CDR1 MNHEY and CDR2 SVGEGT. Trimming stripped 10 bases from V and 4 bases from J, with 11 bases between. The CDR3 is 12 residues long. Here the CDR3 DNA reads TGTGCCACCCAGGATCCTAATCAGCCCCAGCATTTT. It is translated as CATQDPNQPQHF.

This clonotype has at least ten counts. The rearrangement uses TRBV7-9 and TRBJ2-2, with D perhaps being TRBD1 or TRBD2 (5 bases each). V lost 5 bases, J lost 6 bases, and 13 bases lay in between. This CDR3 spans 14 amino acids. CDR1 SEHNR and CDR2 FQNEAQ come from the germline V gene (reference sequence). The CDR3 protein is CASSQERGPGELFF. The CDR3 DNA reads as TGTGCCAGCAGCCAAGAACGGGGCCCCGGGGAGCTGTTTTTT. The entire variable domain, with the rest obtained from reference TRBV7-9 and TRBJ2-2, is as follows: DTGVSQNPRHKITKRGQNVTFRCDPISEHNRLYWYRQTLGQGPEFLTYFQNEAQLEKSRLLSDRFSAERPKGSFSTLEIQRTEQGDSAMYLCASSQERGPGELFFGEGSRLTVL.

Many counts were recorded for this clonotype. The rearrangement uses TRBV27 and TRBJ2-5; D gene uncertain. Looked up from germline, CDR1 is MNHEY and CDR2 is SMNVEV (reference sequence). This CDR3 is 15 amino acids long. V shed 2 bases and J shed 5 bases, with 15 bases lying between them. The CDR3 spells CASSLTGTSTETQYF. The CDR3 DNA reads as TGTGCCAGCAGTTTAACGGGTACCTCGACGGAGACCCAGTACTTC.

The genes are TRBV29-1 and TRBJ2-2; TRBD1 is a possible D gene (6 bases). Trimming removed 6 bases from V and 2 bases from J, with 13 bases in between. The CDR3 has 14 amino acids. From germline, CDR1 is SQVTM and CDR2 ANQGSEA. Written as DNA, the CDR3 is TGCAGCGTCGCCCCAGGGGCCAACACCGGGGAGCTGTTTTTT. Amino acid sequence: CSVAPGANTGELFF.

This clonotype was picked up many times. CDR3 DNA sequence: TGCGCCAGCAGCTTGGATGGGACTGTGGGTAATTCACCCCTCCACTTT. Residues: CASSLDGTVGNSPLHF. V usage is TRBV5-1 and J usage is TRBJ1-6; possibly TRBD1 for D (5 bases). This CDR3 has 16 residues. CDR1 is SGHRS, CDR2 YFSETQ, per germline. V was clipped by 0 bases and J by 6 bases, with 13 bases between them.

This clonotype was seen repeatedly, ten times or more. The V and J genes are TRBV15 and TRBJ1-5, with TRBD1 matching 7 bases. The CDR3 has 16 amino acids. The trim removed 5 bases at V and 7 bases at J, leaving 14 bases unmatched. The germline CDR1 and CDR2 sequences are LNHNV and YYDKDF (reference sequence). CDR3 in DNA: TGTGCCACCAGCGGGAACACAGGGGAACGTAGGCAGCCCCAGCATTTT. It is translated as CATSGNTGERRQPQHF.

There are many counts of this clonotype. The rearrangement joins TRBV6-5 to TRBJ2-5; the D gene is possibly TRBD2 (6 bases). Trimming removed 2 bases at V and 0 bases at J, with 10 bases between. The CDR3 loop spans 15 amino acids. Per the germline V gene, CDR1 is MNHEY and CDR2 is SVGAGI. The CDR3 coding sequence is TGTGCCAGCAGTTACGGCGGGGAGAACCAAGAGACCCAGTACTTC. It codes for CASSYGGENQETQYF.

This clonotype was seen only a few times. The chain combines TRBV10-1 with TRBJ2-2; D is ambiguous. The CDR3 loop spans 14 amino acids. V was clipped by 3 bases and J by 2 bases, with 7 bases between them. CDR1 WNHNN and CDR2 SYGVQD come from the germline V gene (reference sequence). The DNA for the CDR3 is TGCGCCAGCAGTGACCAGCCTAACACCGGGGAGCTGTTTTTT. Its translation is CASSDQPNTGELFF.

The V gene is TRBV4-1, the J gene TRBJ2-7, with D maybe TRBD2 (5 bases). The ends were cut back, 3 bases at V and 3 bases at J, with 15 bases in the middle. Germline V gene lookup returns CDR1 MGHRA and CDR2 YSYEKL. This CDR3 has 15 amino acids. CDR3 amino acids: CASSQFGISVYEQYF. The CDR3 DNA is TGCGCCAGCAGCCAGTTCGGGATTTCGGTCTACGAGCAGTACTTC.

This clonotype was detected only a few times. The chain couples TRBV7-2 to TRBJ2-5, with D hard to call. The germline V gene encodes CDR1 SGHTA and CDR2 FQGNSA. V lost 3 bases and J 4 bases, leaving 9 bases between the germline ends. The CDR3 is 13 residues long. The CDR3 DNA reads TGTGCCAGCAGCTTGTCTAGGTTAGAGACCCAGTACTTC. Its translation: CASSLSRLETQYF.

This clonotype was found many times. The genes are TRBV13 and TRBJ2-5; tentative D call: TRBD1 (5 bases). Germline V gene lookup returns CDR1 PRHDT and CDR2 FYEKMQ (reference sequence). Trimming cost V 3 bases and J 0 bases, with 5 bases left between them. CDR3 length equals 13 residues. CDR3 region: CASSLDNQETQYF. CDR3 in DNA: TGTGCCAGCAGCTTGGACAACCAAGAGACCCAGTACTTC.

The table lists this clonotype with a few counts. The chain is built from TRBV14 and TRBJ2-7, with TRBD2 matching 7 bases. Germline loops: CDR1 SGHDN, CDR2 FVKESK. The CDR3 contains 14 residues. The junction had 8 bases not matched to a gene; V was cut back by 8 bases and J by 1 base. CDR3 in amino acids: CASGREELSYEQYF. The CDR3 nucleotides are TGTGCCAGCGGACGGGAGGAATTATCCTACGAGCAGTACTTC.

About this clonotype itself: The germline gene is not matched at one end of the junction; a read error may be the cause. The V call is TRBV20-1, the J call TRBJ1-2; D unresolved. Germline lookup yields CDR1 DFQATT and CDR2 SNEGSKA (reference sequence). The CDR3 extends over 11 amino acids. The CDR3 DNA reads as TGCAGTGCTAGAGCGTACTATGGCTACATCTTC. Protein: CSARAYYGYIF.

This clonotype has a count of ten or more. The V and J genes are TRBV2 and TRBJ2-5; possibly TRBD1 or TRBD2 for D (6 bases each). Trimming shortened V by 10 bases and J by 5 bases, and 17 bases separated the two germline ends. Germline CDR1 SNHLY, CDR2 FYNNEI. The CDR3 extends over 13 amino acids. The CDR3 DNA reads as TGTGCCATCAAAGGGTTAGGGGGGGAGACCCAGTACTTC. Amino acids: CAIKGLGGETQYF.